The 22 T cell receptor beta chains below come from one sample, sequenced in a study of cytomegalovirus exposure and HLA in healthy donors. The PCR employed 60 Vbeta primers together with 13 Jbeta primers. Here immunoSEQ multiplex PCR was the method, and the copy in TCRdb shows in-frame clones only, minus some. Among 130,000 to 150,000 clones listed, over 80% were seen once. The sample taken for sequencing was PBMCs. The receptors were sampled from a woman in her thirties in good health and CMV-seronegative.

The chain recombines TRBV6-1 with TRBJ2-7; TRBD2 is a possible D gene (5 bases). V lost 6 bases to trimming and J lost 2 bases, with 17 bases between them. The CDR3 is made up of 15 amino acids. Germline V gene sequence: CDR1 MNHNS, CDR2 SASEGT. CDR3 amino acids: CASRPEGLIPYEQYF. CDR3 in DNA: TGTGCCAGCAGGCCCGAGGGCCTAATCCCCTACGAGCAGTACTTC.

The chain employs TRBV5-3 and TRBJ2-3; 8 positions match TRBD2. TRBV5-3 is sorted into the ORF group, with uncertain function. V shed 0 bases, J shed 0 bases, and the junction held 9 bases outside the gene matches. CDR3 length: 18 residues. CDR3 bases: TGTGCCAGAAGCTTGGTAGCGGGGAATTTCTCTAGCACAGATACGCAGTATTTT. It translates to CARSLVAGNFSSTDTQYF.

The CDR3 spells CASSLMVETYNEQFF. CDR3 nucleotides: TGTGCCAGCAGCTTGATGGTAGAAACCTACAATGAGCAGTTCTTC. V gene TRBV5-6 combines with J gene TRBJ2-1; D gene uncertain. This CDR3 is 15 amino acids long. CDR1 is SGHDT and CDR2 is YYEEEE in the germline V gene. V was pared by 1 base and J by 2 bases, with 10 bases between.

This chain links TRBV2 with TRBJ2-1, with D possibly being TRBD2 (5 bases). This CDR3 is built from 12 residues. V lost 6 bases and J 8 bases, leaving 11 bases between the germline ends. Germline CDR1 and CDR2: SNHLY and FYNNEI. The CDR3 reads CASSTTTYEQFF. The CDR3 coding sequence is TGTGCCAGCAGCACGACTACTTATGAGCAGTTCTTC.

The gene calls are TRBV11-3 and TRBJ1-1, with D perhaps TRBD1 (5 bases). Germline loops: CDR1 SGHNT, CDR2 YENEEA. The CDR3 spans 14 residues. Trimming pared 3 bases from V and 1 base from J, leaving 9 bases between. The chain's CDR3 is CASSLGGQNTEAFF. The DNA for the CDR3 is TGTGCCAGCAGCTTGGGAGGACAGAACACTGAAGCTTTCTTT. The full variable domain, its missing parts supplied by reference TRBV11-3 and TRBJ1-1, is EAGVVQSPRYKIIEKKQPVAFWCNPISGHNTLYWYLQNLGQGPELLIRYENEEAVDDSQLPKDRFSAERLKGVDSTLKIQPAELGDSAVYLCASSLGGQNTEAFFGQGTRLTVV.

This clone was recorded a few times. The chain joins TRBV13 to TRBJ2-6, with TRBD1 matching 7 bases. Germline CDR1 and CDR2: PRHDT and FYEKMQ (reference sequence). The CDR3 loop spans 15 amino acids. The V gene end was trimmed by 5 bases and the J gene end by 2 bases; junction bases not matched to a gene: 3. The CDR3 nucleotides are TGTGCCAGCAGCCTTGACAGGGCTGGGGCCAACGTCCTGACTTTC. This codes for CASSLDRAGANVLTF.

This clone was found once. This rearrangement joins TRBV5-1 to TRBJ2-1; 16 positions agree with TRBD2. This CDR3 is 17 amino acids long. V shed 3 bases, J shed 10 bases, and the junction held 10 bases outside the gene matches. Germline CDR1 SGHRS, CDR2 YFSETQ. CDR3: CASSYGTSGGALYEQFF. The DNA of the CDR3 is TGCGCCAGCAGCTACGGGACTAGCGGGGGGGCCTTATACGAGCAGTTCTTC.

The rearrangement uses TRBV7-2 and TRBJ2-5; tentatively, D is TRBD1 (6 bases). The CDR3 has 14 residues. Trimming left V 2 bases short and J 5 bases short, with 12 bases between. Germline CDR1 and CDR2: SGHTA and FQGNSA. The CDR3 coding sequence is TGTGCCAGCAGCTTATACAGGGATACGGAGACCCAGTACTTC. It yields the protein CASSLYRDTETQYF.

The chain has TRBV7-9 and TRBJ1-2, with D perhaps TRBD1 (6 bases). Germline lookup yields CDR1 SEHNR and CDR2 FQNEAQ (reference sequence). This CDR3 is built from 13 residues. V was shortened by 3 bases and J by 8 bases, with 13 bases between the two germline ends. CDR3 residues: CASSFGGGRGYTF. The CDR3 DNA reads as TGTGCCAGCAGCTTTGGGGGCGGTAGGGGCTACACCTTC.

The V gene is TRBV4-1, the J gene TRBJ2-3; D is ambiguous. CDR1 is MGHRA, CDR2 YSYEKL, per germline. V lost 1 base to trimming and J lost 6 bases, with 2 bases between them. This CDR3 comprises 11 residues. The CDR3 coding sequence is TGCGCCAGCAGCCAAGCGGATACGCAGTATTTT. As protein: CASSQADTQYF.

The rearrangement uses TRBV19 and TRBJ1-5; D ambiguous. Trimming removed 5 bases from V and 0 bases from J, with 11 bases in between. CDR3 length equals 15 residues. The germline gives CDR1 LNHDA, CDR2 SQIVND (reference sequence). The CDR3 sequence: CASSPRALSNQPQHF. The DNA for the CDR3 is TGTGCCAGTAGTCCGAGGGCGCTTAGCAATCAGCCCCAGCATTTT.

V usage is TRBV19 and J usage is TRBJ2-7, with 10 bases lining up with TRBD1. CDR1 and CDR2 (germline): LNHDA, SQIVND (reference sequence). V lost 5 bases and J lost 0; bases outside the gene matches: 4. This CDR3 has 15 amino acids. CDR3 sequence (DNA): TGTGCCAGTAGTCCGGGACAGGGGTACTCCTACGAGCAGTACTTC. Its protein product is CASSPGQGYSYEQYF.

The genes are TRBV19 and TRBJ1-5, with a weak D call TRBD1 (5 bases). Trimming stripped 7 bases from V and 5 bases from J, with 9 bases between. Looked up from germline, CDR1 is LNHDA and CDR2 is SQIVND (reference sequence). The CDR3 sequence is 12 residues long. DNA for the CDR3: TGTGCCAGTAAAGTCAGGGATCAGCCCCAGCATTTT. It specifies CASKVRDQPQHF.

The V and J genes are TRBV4-3 and TRBJ1-1; D unresolved. CDR3 length: 14 amino acids. Germline loops: CDR1 LGHNA, CDR2 YSLEER. V was clipped by 1 base and J by 4 bases, with 10 bases between them. The CDR3 is CASSQVLAATEAFF. The CDR3 nucleotides read TGCGCCAGCAGCCAAGTCCTCGCGGCCACTGAAGCTTTCTTT.

The rearrangement uses TRBV7-2 and TRBJ2-3; D possibly corresponds to TRBD2 (5 bases). This CDR3 is 16 amino acids long. Per the germline V gene, CDR1 is SGHTA and CDR2 is FQGNSA. Deletions cut 0 bases from V and 1 base from J, with 11 bases between. The CDR3 DNA reads as TGTGCCAGCAGCTTAGCGGGGAGTCGCGGCACAGATACGCAGTATTTT. Protein: CASSLAGSRGTDTQYF.

This clone was detected only once. J is TRBJ2-1 and V is TRBV7-3, with D perhaps matching TRBD2 (7 bases). This CDR3 has 17 residues. Germline V gives CDR1 SGHTA, CDR2 FQGTGA. Trimming took off 5 bases at V and 4 bases at J, with 21 bases between the two ends. This CDR3 reads CASSLAAVGGQYNEQFF. The CDR3, as DNA: TGTGCCAGCAGCCTGGCGGCCGTCGGGGGGCAGTACAATGAGCAGTTCTTC.

This chain connects TRBV5-1 to TRBJ1-3; TRBD1 matches at 8 bases. The CDR3 is made up of 17 amino acids. V dropped 2 bases and J dropped 2; count of bases not matched to a gene: 9. Germline-derived CDR1 and CDR2 are SGHRS and YFSETQ. For the CDR3, the DNA is TGCGCCAGCAGCTTCGCGACAGGGGTAATCGCTGGAAACACCATATATTTT. Protein product: CASSFATGVIAGNTIYF.

This chain links TRBV12-2 with TRBJ2-1; no DNA check was done on the table's D call, TRBD2. TRBV12-2 is a pseudogene locus. The CDR3 spans 18 residues. The CDR3 bases are TGTGCAAGTCGCTTAGAAGGATTGCTAGCGGGAGGGCCCTATTCTCGGTTCTTC. This codes for CASRLEGLLAGGPYSRFF.

The rearrangement links TRBV10-3 to TRBJ2-3, with D maybe TRBD2 (5 bases). Germline V gene data show CDR1 as ENHRY and CDR2 as SYGVKD. This CDR3 is 14 amino acids long. Trimming took off 6 bases at V and 2 bases at J, with 12 bases between the two ends. CDR3 amino acids: CAIRLGGLTDTQYF. In DNA form, the CDR3 reads TGTGCCATCAGGCTAGGAGGCCTCACAGATACGCAGTATTTT.

The rearrangement links TRBV5-1 to TRBJ2-1, with D perhaps TRBD2 (5 bases). V lost 4 bases and J lost 3, with 17 bases in between. Germline CDR1 and CDR2: SGHRS and YFSETQ. The CDR3 loop spans 16 amino acids. The CDR3 nucleotides read TGCGCCAGCAGCGCGGACTCCACCTGGGGCTACAATGAGCAGTTCTTC. Protein sequence: CASSADSTWGYNEQFF.

The rearrangement uses TRBV28 and TRBJ2-7; D is possibly TRBD2 (5 bases). CDR3 length: 15 amino acids. V was pared by 3 bases and J by 0 bases, with 12 bases between. Germline V CDR1 and CDR2: MDHEN, SYDVKM. The CDR3 spells CASSFRGFYSYEQYF. The CDR3 DNA reads as TGTGCCAGCAGTTTCCGAGGGTTTTACTCCTACGAGCAGTACTTC.

V gene TRBV25-1 combines with J gene TRBJ2-7; no clear D gene. With 6 bases removed from V and 0 bases from J, the gap between germline ends came to 9 bases. Per the germline V gene, CDR1 is MGHDK and CDR2 is SYGVNS. This CDR3 region has 13 residues. The CDR3 DNA sequence: TGTGCCAGCAGAAGCAGGTACTCCTACGAGCAGTACTTC. Protein product: CASRSRYSYEQYF.